Reported below is one TCR beta chain. Antigen unknown. The data were taken from a study of CD8 T cell repertoires and HIV-1 epitope variants. Study as a whole: Controls were a CMV, EBV and flu pool, Ebola AY9, and no peptide. The baseline condition was 1M T cells left uncultured.

Trimming took 4 bases from V and 2 from J; bases not matched to a gene: 9. Per the germline V gene, CDR1 is SGHRS and CDR2 is YFSETQ. The CDR3 sequence is 16 residues long. TCRdb's table, derived via immunoSEQ multiplex PCR, lists solely in-frame clones and lacks some. The repertoire holds 5,000 or so clones, with 65% to 75% as singletons. The receptor was isolated from a male donor with HIV. J is TRBJ2-5 and V is TRBV5-1; 9 bases line up with TRBD2. The sequencing sample was made of cultured CD8+ T cells derived from PBMCs. The CDR3 sequence: CASSSSGGGVQETQYF. The CDR3 nucleotides read TGCGCCAGCAGCAGTTCTGGCGGGGGGGTACAAGAGACCCAGTACTTC.